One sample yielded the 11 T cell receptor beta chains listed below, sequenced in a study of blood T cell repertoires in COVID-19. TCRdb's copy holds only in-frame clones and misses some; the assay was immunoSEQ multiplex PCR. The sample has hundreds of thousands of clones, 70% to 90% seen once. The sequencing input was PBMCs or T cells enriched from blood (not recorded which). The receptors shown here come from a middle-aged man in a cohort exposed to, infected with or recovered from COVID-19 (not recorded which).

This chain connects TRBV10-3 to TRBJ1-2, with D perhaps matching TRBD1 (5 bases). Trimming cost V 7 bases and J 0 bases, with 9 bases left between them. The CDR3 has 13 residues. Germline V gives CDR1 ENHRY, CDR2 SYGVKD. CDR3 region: CAINTGSNYGYTF. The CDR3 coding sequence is TGTGCCATCAACACAGGATCTAACTATGGCTACACCTTC.

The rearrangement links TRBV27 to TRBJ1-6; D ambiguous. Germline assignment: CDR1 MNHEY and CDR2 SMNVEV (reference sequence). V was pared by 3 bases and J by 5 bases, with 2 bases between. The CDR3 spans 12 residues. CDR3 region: CASSFNNSPLHF. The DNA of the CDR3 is TGTGCCAGCAGTTTCAATAATTCACCCCTCCACTTT.

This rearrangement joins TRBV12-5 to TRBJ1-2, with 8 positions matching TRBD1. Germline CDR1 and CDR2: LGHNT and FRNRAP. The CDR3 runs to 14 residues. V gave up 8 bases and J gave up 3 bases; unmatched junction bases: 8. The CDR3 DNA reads TGTGCTAGTAGCCAGGGGGCATCTTACTATGGCTACACCTTC. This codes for CASSQGASYYGYTF.

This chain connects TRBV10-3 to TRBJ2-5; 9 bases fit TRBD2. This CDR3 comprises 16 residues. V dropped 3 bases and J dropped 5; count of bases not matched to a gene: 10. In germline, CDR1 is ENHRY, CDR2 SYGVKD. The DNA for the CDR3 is TGTGCCATCAGTGATGGGCGGGAGGGCCCTCGGGAGACCCAGTACTTC. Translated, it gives CAISDGREGPRETQYF.

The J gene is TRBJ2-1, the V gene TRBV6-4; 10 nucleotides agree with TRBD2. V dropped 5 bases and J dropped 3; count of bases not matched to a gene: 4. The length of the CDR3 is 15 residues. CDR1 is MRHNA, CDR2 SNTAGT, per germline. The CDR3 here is CASSQAGGYYNEQFF. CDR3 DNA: TGTGCCAGCAGTCAAGCGGGAGGGTACTACAATGAGCAGTTCTTC.

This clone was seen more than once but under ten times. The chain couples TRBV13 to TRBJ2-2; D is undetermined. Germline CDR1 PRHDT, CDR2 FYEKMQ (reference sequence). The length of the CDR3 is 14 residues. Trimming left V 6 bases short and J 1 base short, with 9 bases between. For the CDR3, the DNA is TGTGCCAGCAGGGTCTCGGGGAACACCGGGGAGCTGTTTTTT. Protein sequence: CASRVSGNTGELFF.

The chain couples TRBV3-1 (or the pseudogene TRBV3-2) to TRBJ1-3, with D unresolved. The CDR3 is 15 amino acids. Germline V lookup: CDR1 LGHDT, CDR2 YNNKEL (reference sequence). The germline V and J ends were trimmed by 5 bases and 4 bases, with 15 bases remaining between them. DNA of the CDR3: TGTGCCAGCAGCTACCGACGGGGTTCGGGAAACACCATATATTTT. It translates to CASSYRRGSGNTIYF.

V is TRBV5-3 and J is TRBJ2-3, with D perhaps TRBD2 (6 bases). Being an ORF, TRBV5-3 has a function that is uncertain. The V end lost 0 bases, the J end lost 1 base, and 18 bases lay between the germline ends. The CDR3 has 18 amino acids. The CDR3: CARSLVPTRRGGTDTQYF. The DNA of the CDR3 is TGTGCCAGAAGCTTGGTGCCCACTAGGAGGGGTGGCACAGATACGCAGTATTTT.

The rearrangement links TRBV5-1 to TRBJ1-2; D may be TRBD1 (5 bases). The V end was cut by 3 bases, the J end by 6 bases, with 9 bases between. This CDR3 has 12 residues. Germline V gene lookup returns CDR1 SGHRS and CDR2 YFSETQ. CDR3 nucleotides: TGCGCCAGCAGCTCCGGGGGTGATGGCTACACCTTC. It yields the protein CASSSGGDGYTF. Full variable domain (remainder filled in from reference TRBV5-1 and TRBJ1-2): KAGVTQTPRYLIKTRGQQVTLSCSPISGHRSVSWYQQTPGQGLQFLFEYFSETQRNKGNFPGRFSGRQFSNSRSEMNVSTLELGDSALYLCASSSGGDGYTFGSGTRLTVV.

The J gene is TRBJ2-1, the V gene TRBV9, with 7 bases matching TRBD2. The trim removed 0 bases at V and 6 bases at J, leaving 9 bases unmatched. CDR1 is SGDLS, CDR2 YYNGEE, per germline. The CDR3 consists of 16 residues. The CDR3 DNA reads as TGTGCCAGCAGCGTAGGATCCGGACTAGTCTTCAATGAGCAGTTCTTC. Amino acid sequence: CASSVGSGLVFNEQFF.

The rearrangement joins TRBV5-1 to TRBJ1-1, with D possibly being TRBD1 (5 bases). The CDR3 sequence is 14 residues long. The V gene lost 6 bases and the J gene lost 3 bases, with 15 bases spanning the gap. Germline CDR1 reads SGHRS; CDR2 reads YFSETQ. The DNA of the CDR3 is TGCGCCAGCACCCTGGGGGGGAGGGACACTGAAGCTTTCTTT. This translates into CASTLGGRDTEAFF.